These T cell receptor beta chains were read from a single sample in a study of response to subunit inactivated influenza vaccine. One entry per CDR3 protein results from TCRdb running MiXCR on the RT-PCR reads. This repertoire shows roughly 520,000 distinct CDR3 sequences, about 25% found once; its top ten account for 1.5% to 2%. The material was CD4+ T cells sorted from PBMCs, obtained 5 days after vaccination. These receptors were taken from a man aged 50 to 59 who received an inactivated influenza vaccine. Both conserved end residues are part of each CDR3. A D gene is named only where the DNA matches it firmly. Size tells how often a clone was seen (once, few, many) or the class of an expanded clone, and some rows leave it out.

D: -
J: TRBJ2-5
size: many
V: TRBV6-1
DNA: TGTGCCAGGCAAGGGTCGAGCAGAAAAAATCAAGAGACCCAGTACTTC
CDR3: CARQGSSRKNQETQYF

D: TRBD2
J: TRBJ2-1
size: -
V: TRBV5-1
DNA: TGCGCCAGCAGCATCCTAGCGGGACTAGCGGGACTCTCCTACAATGAGCAGTTCTTC
CDR3: CASSILAGLAGLSYNEQFF

D: TRBD2
J: TRBJ2-1
size: -
V: TRBV12-3/TRBV12-4
DNA: TGTGCCAGCAGAGGGGCTAGCGGCTCCTTCTCCTACAATGAGCAGTTCTTC
CDR3: CASRGASGSFSYNEQFF

D: TRBD1
J: TRBJ1-5
size: few
V: TRBV5-6
DNA: TGTGCCAGCAGCATAGATGGGACAGGGAATCAGCCCCAGCATTTT
CDR3: CASSIDGTGNQPQHF

D: -
J: TRBJ2-2
size: few
V: TRBV5-6
DNA: TGTGCCAGCAGCCCGACCGGGGGCACCGGGGAGCTGTTTTTT
CDR3: CASSPTGGTGELFF

D: TRBD1
J: TRBJ2-7
size: -
V: TRBV15
DNA: TGTGCCACCAGCAAGGGACAGGGGGCTTCCTACGAGCAGTACTTC
CDR3: CATSKGQGASYEQYF

D: TRBD1
J: TRBJ2-2
size: few
V: TRBV4-3
DNA: TGCGCCAGCAGCCAAGGCAACAGGGGGAACACCGGGGAGCTGTTTTTT
CDR3: CASSQGNRGNTGELFF

D: -
J: TRBJ2-7
size: -
V: TRBV6-2/TRBV6-3
DNA: TGTGCCAGCAGGCAAAGTGACAGTCCCTACGAGCAGTACTTC
CDR3: CASRQSDSPYEQYF

D: TRBD1
J: TRBJ1-3
size: -
V: TRBV20-1
DNA: TGCAGTGCTAGTGGGACAGGCCGCTCTGGAAACACCATATATTTT
CDR3: CSASGTGRSGNTIYF

D: -
J: TRBJ1-1
size: -
V: TRBV5-5
DNA: TGTGCCAGCAGCTCAGGGGTTATGCGCACTGAAGCTTTCTTT
CDR3: CASSSGVMRTEAFF

D: -
J: TRBJ2-5
size: -
V: TRBV5-1
DNA: TGCGCCAGCAGCTCCAGTAGTTATCAAGAGACCCAGTACTTC
CDR3: CASSSSSYQETQYF

D: TRBD1
J: TRBJ1-5
size: few
V: TRBV20-1
DNA: TGCAGTGCTACCTTCAGGGGGAGCAATCAGCCCCAGCATTTT
CDR3: CSATFRGSNQPQHF

D: TRBD1
J: TRBJ2-5
size: -
V: TRBV12-3/TRBV12-4
DNA: TGTGCCAGCAGCCCCCCATCGGGACAGGGTTTGGGCCAGTACTTC
CDR3: CASSPPSGQGLGQYF

D: -
J: TRBJ1-6
size: few
V: TRBV3-1
DNA: TGTGCCAGCAGCCAATCCGGGGCGGTGAATTCACCCCTCCACTTT
CDR3: CASSQSGAVNSPLHF

D: TRBD1
J: TRBJ1-1
size: few
V: TRBV10-3
DNA: TGTGCCACCGCGGGACAGGGGGGAGGTAACACTGAAGCTTTCTTT
CDR3: CATAGQGGGNTEAFF

D: TRBD2
J: TRBJ2-1
size: -
V: TRBV11-1
DNA: TGTGCCAGCAGCTTTGGTCGACTAGCCACTATAAGCTCCTACAATGAGCAGTTCTTC
CDR3: CASSFGRLATISSYNEQFF

D: -
J: TRBJ2-5
size: -
V: TRBV18
DNA: TGTGCCAGCTCGCCTGGTGGGGGAAAAGAGACCCAGTACTTC
CDR3: CASSPGGGKETQYF

D: -
J: TRBJ2-1
size: -
V: TRBV3-1
DNA: TGTGCCAGCAGCCAACAGACCGCGACTACCTACAATGAGCAGTTCTTC
CDR3: CASSQQTATTYNEQFF

D: -
J: TRBJ2-7
size: many
V: TRBV27
DNA: TGTGCCAGCAGTCGGATCAGAGGAGATTGGGCCTACGAGCAGTACTTC
CDR3: CASSRIRGDWAYEQYF

D: TRBD1
J: TRBJ2-7
size: few
V: TRBV24-1
DNA: TGTGCCACCAGTGATTTTACAGGGGGAGACGAGCAGTACTTC
CDR3: CATSDFTGGDEQYF

D: -
J: TRBJ2-1
size: -
V: TRBV6-6
DNA: TGTGCCAGCAGTTACTCACCCAATGAGCAGTTCTTC
CDR3: CASSYSPNEQFF

D: TRBD1
J: TRBJ2-4
size: -
V: TRBV27
DNA: TGTGCCAGCAGTCCAGAAGACAGGGCAAACATTCAGTACTTC
CDR3: CASSPEDRANIQYF

D: TRBD1
J: TRBJ2-4
size: few
V: TRBV7-6
DNA: TGTGCCAGCAGCTCCCGGACAGGGGGCATTCAGTACTTC
CDR3: CASSSRTGGIQYF

D: TRBD2
J: TRBJ2-7
size: -
V: TRBV10-3
DNA: TGTGCCATCAGTGAGCCGAACCGCGGGACTAGCGGGAGAAGCGAGCAGTACTTC
CDR3: CAISEPNRGTSGRSEQYF

D: -
J: TRBJ1-2
size: few
V: TRBV4-3
DNA: TGCGCCAGCAGCCAAGAGGTCGGCTATGGCTACACCTTC
CDR3: CASSQEVGYGYTF

D: TRBD1
J: TRBJ2-1
size: few
V: TRBV11-2
DNA: TGTGCCAGCAGCTGGGACAGGGGAGGGCAGTTCTTC
CDR3: CASSWDRGGQFF

D: -
J: TRBJ1-2
size: -
V: TRBV18
DNA: TGTGCCAGCTCACCACGTACTAACCGGGGAAACTATGGCTACACCTTC
CDR3: CASSPRTNRGNYGYTF

D: -
J: TRBJ1-1
size: many
V: TRBV18
DNA: TGTGCCAGCTCACCGGTGCGGGGGTACACTGAAGCTTTCTTT
CDR3: CASSPVRGYTEAFF

D: TRBD1
J: TRBJ2-5
size: few
V: TRBV12-3/TRBV12-4
DNA: TGTGCCAGCAGTTGGCGGACAGGGGCCGAGACCCAGTACTTC
CDR3: CASSWRTGAETQYF

D: -
J: TRBJ2-3
size: few
V: TRBV12-3/TRBV12-4
DNA: TGTGCCAGCAGTTTAGGAGCCGGGTCTACGCAGTATTTT
CDR3: CASSLGAGSTQYF

D: -
J: TRBJ1-4
size: few
V: TRBV4-1
DNA: TGCGCCAGCAGCCCCCTTCAGGGGGAAAAACTGTTTTTT
CDR3: CASSPLQGEKLFF

D: -
J: TRBJ1-1
size: many
V: TRBV12-3/TRBV12-4
DNA: TGTGCCAGCAGTTTAGGGCCCTACACTGAAGCTTTCTTT
CDR3: CASSLGPYTEAFF

D: TRBD1
J: TRBJ1-4
size: -
V: TRBV2
DNA: TGTGCCAGCAGGACAGGGACTAATGAAAAACTGTTTTTT
CDR3: CASRTGTNEKLFF

D: -
J: TRBJ2-5
size: few
V: TRBV7-2
DNA: TGTGCCAGCAGCTCCAATGGGGGCCAAGAGACCCAGTACTTC
CDR3: CASSSNGGQETQYF

D: TRBD2
J: TRBJ2-3
size: -
V: TRBV11-2
DNA: TGTGCCAGCAGCTCCCCTATAGCGGGGGGGAACACAGATACGCAGTATTTT
CDR3: CASSSPIAGGNTDTQYF

D: -
J: TRBJ2-1
size: -
V: TRBV5-1
DNA: TGCGCCAGCAGCTTTAGCGACTCCTACAATGAGCAGTTCTTC
CDR3: CASSFSDSYNEQFF

D: TRBD2
J: TRBJ2-3
size: once
V: TRBV20-1
DNA: TGCAGTGCTGAGACTAGCGGGGGGTCCTATACGCAGTATTTT
CDR3: CSAETSGGSYTQYF

D: TRBD1
J: TRBJ1-5
size: -
V: TRBV20-1
DNA: TGCAGTGCTAGGGGACGGACAGGGGGCAATCAGCCCCAGCATTTT
CDR3: CSARGRTGGNQPQHF

D: -
J: TRBJ1-1
size: few
V: TRBV12-3/TRBV12-4
DNA: TGTGCCAGCAGTTTCAGGGGACTCGGGAGCACTGAAGCTTTCTTT
CDR3: CASSFRGLGSTEAFF

D: TRBD1
J: TRBJ1-1
size: -
V: TRBV6-1
DNA: TGTGCCAGCAACGACAGGGGAGTAGTGGCTGAAGCTTTCTTT
CDR3: CASNDRGVVAEAFF

D: TRBD1
J: TRBJ2-7
size: -
V: TRBV5-1
DNA: TGCGCCAGCAGCTCGCTCGGGACAGTCTACGAGCAGTACTTC
CDR3: CASSSLGTVYEQYF

D: TRBD1
J: TRBJ1-2
size: -
V: TRBV29-1
DNA: TGCAGCGGGACGACAGGGGGCTATGGCTACACCTTC
CDR3: CSGTTGGYGYTF

D: -
J: TRBJ2-1
size: -
V: TRBV11-2
DNA: TGTGCCAGCAGCTTAGGCGAAGAGCAGTTCTTC
CDR3: CASSLGEEQFF

D: -
J: TRBJ1-1
size: -
V: TRBV2
DNA: TGTGCCAGCGAATATTACCGTGCGAACACTGAAGCTTTCTTT
CDR3: CASEYYRANTEAFF

D: -
J: TRBJ1-4
size: -
V: TRBV2
DNA: TGTGCCAGCAGTGACCCGGGGATGGCTAATGAAAAACTGTTTTTT
CDR3: CASSDPGMANEKLFF

D: TRBD1
J: TRBJ2-1
size: few
V: TRBV7-7
DNA: TGTGCCAGCAGCTTAGGACAGGGGGCGCTGGGGGCTGAGCAGTTCTTC
CDR3: CASSLGQGALGAEQFF

D: TRBD1
J: TRBJ1-2
size: -
V: TRBV5-1
DNA: TGCGCCAGCAGCGTATACCGGGACAGCGCCTTTGGCTACACCTTC
CDR3: CASSVYRDSAFGYTF

D: -
J: TRBJ1-4
size: -
V: TRBV20-1
DNA: TGCAGTGCCAGACATTCGGCTAATGAAAAACTGTTTTTT
CDR3: CSARHSANEKLFF

D: -
J: TRBJ2-1
size: -
V: TRBV6-2/TRBV6-3
DNA: TGTGCCAGCAGTTTATGGAGAAGCGGAACCTACAATGAGCAGTTCTTC
CDR3: CASSLWRSGTYNEQFF

D: -
J: TRBJ1-1
size: -
V: TRBV12-3/TRBV12-4
DNA: TGTGCCAGCAGTTTAGCGCTCGGAGTAGCCGCTGAAGCTTTCTTT
CDR3: CASSLALGVAAEAFF

D: -
J: TRBJ1-1
size: -
V: TRBV5-1
DNA: TGCGCCAGCAGCTTGTTCCAGGGGATGAACACTGAAGCTTTCTTT
CDR3: CASSLFQGMNTEAFF

D: -
J: TRBJ1-2
size: few
V: TRBV12-3/TRBV12-4
DNA: TGTGCCAGCAGCCCAAAGGGGAAACAGGGTCCCAGTGGCTACACCTTC
CDR3: CASSPKGKQGPSGYTF

D: -
J: TRBJ1-5
size: many
V: TRBV5-1
DNA: TGCGCCAGCAGCTTGTCAGGAGATAGCAATCAGCCCCAGCATTTT
CDR3: CASSLSGDSNQPQHF

D: -
J: TRBJ2-5
size: -
V: TRBV29-1
DNA: TGCAGCGTTGAAGATGGACTATACCAAGAGACCCAGTACTTC
CDR3: CSVEDGLYQETQYF